A selection of T cell receptor beta chains follows, all from one sample in a study of cytomegalovirus exposure and HLA in healthy donors. TCRdb's copy holds only in-frame clones and misses some; the assay was immunoSEQ multiplex PCR. The sample yields approximately 180,000 clones, roughly 74% seen once. Specimen: PBMCs. These receptors originate from a woman between 25 and 40 years old in good health and CMV-seronegative. Both conserved end residues are part of each CDR3. A D gene is named only where the DNA matches it firmly. Rows give clone size only sometimes, using once, few, many, or a class for an expanded clone.

D gene	V gene	clone size	J gene	CDR3 DNA	CDR3 protein
.	TRBV6-1	.	TRBJ1-4	TGTGCCACTCTGGGGGGGGTAACTAATGAAAAACTGTTTTTT	CATLGGVTNEKLFF
.	TRBV21-1	few	TRBJ2-1	TGTGCCAGCAGCAAAAACGGGGGACCCATCAGGCGGGAGCAGTTCTTC	CASSKNGGPIRREQFF
TRBD2	TRBV20-1	.	TRBJ2-1	TGCAGTGTCGTCTCGGGAGGGCAGCAGTTCTTC	CSVVSGGQQFF
TRBD1	TRBV25-1	.	TRBJ1-4	TGTGCCAGCAGGGAGGGGACAGCAGCAACTAATGAAAAACTGTTTTTT	CASREGTAATNEKLFF
TRBD1	TRBV6-1	.	TRBJ2-7	TGTGCCAGCAGCCGGGACAGCTACTCCTACGAGCAGTACTTC	CASSRDSYSYEQYF
TRBD1	TRBV9	.	TRBJ2-7	TGTGCCAGCAGCGTATACCGGGACAGACTATACTTC	CASSVYRDRLYF
TRBD1	TRBV11-2	.	TRBJ2-7	TGTGCCAGCAGCCTCGGACAGGGGGCGGGGTACGAGCAGTACTTC	CASSLGQGAGYEQYF
TRBD1	TRBV4-3	once	TRBJ2-7	TGCGCCAGCAGCCATCCCTCAGGAAGGGGGCTCTACGAGCAGTACTTC	CASSHPSGRGLYEQYF
.	TRBV4-3	.	TRBJ1-1	TGCGCCAGCAGCCAAGATACGGGGGGGGACACTGAAGCTTTCTTT	CASSQDTGGDTEAFF
.	TRBV12-5	.	TRBJ2-1	TGTGCTAGTGGTGAGGTACCGTTCTTC	CASGEVPFF
TRBD2	TRBV5-6	.	TRBJ2-7	TGTGCCAGCAGCTTGGGACTAGCGGGCCCCTACGAGCAGTACTTC	CASSLGLAGPYEQYF
TRBD2	TRBV4-3	.	TRBJ2-1	TGCGCCAGCAGCCGAGGACTAGCGGGAGTTATCAATGAGCAGTTCTTC	CASSRGLAGVINEQFF
TRBD2	TRBV5-4	.	TRBJ2-1	TGTGCCAGCAGCCGAACGACTAGCGAATGGTTCTTC	CASSRTTSEWFF
.	TRBV15	.	TRBJ2-2	TGTGCCACCAGCACCTTTATTGAGGTCACCGGGGAGCTGTTTTTT	CATSTFIEVTGELFF
TRBD1	TRBV7-9	.	TRBJ2-1	TGTGCCAGCAGCTTAGTAGGAACAGGGGGGATGAATGAGCAGTTCTTC	CASSLVGTGGMNEQFF
TRBD1	TRBV6-1	.	TRBJ2-1	TGTGCCAGTATAAGGGACAGGTCATACAATGAGCAGTTCTTC	CASIRDRSYNEQFF
TRBD1	TRBV5-4	.	TRBJ2-7	TGTGCCAGCAGCCCACAGGGGGGATACGAGCAGTACTTC	CASSPQGGYEQYF
.	TRBV11-2	.	TRBJ1-2	TGTGCCAGCAGCCTTTCAGGACAGCGCCAAACTTATGGCTACACCTTC	CASSLSGQRQTYGYTF
TRBD2	TRBV10-3	few	TRBJ2-7	TGTGCCATCAGTGAAGGTGGTGGGGGGGGCTCCTACGAGCAGTACTTC	CAISEGGGGGSYEQYF
TRBD1	TRBV28	few	TRBJ1-2	TGTGCCAGCAGTTTCGGACAGGGGAGGAACTATGGCTACACCTTC	CASSFGQGRNYGYTF
.	TRBV27	.	TRBJ1-2	TGTGCCAGCAGTTCCTTGGGGGCGTTTGGCTACACCTTC	CASSSLGAFGYTF
TRBD2	TRBV30	.	TRBJ2-7	TGTGCCTGGAGTATGGGGGGGAGAACCCGCGAGCAGTACTTC	CAWSMGGRTREQYF
.	TRBV10-3	.	TRBJ1-1	TGTGCCATCAGTGAGTCTTTGGGGGGGCTAAACACTGAAGCTTTCTTT	CAISESLGGLNTEAFF
TRBD1	TRBV5-6	.	TRBJ2-5	TGTGCCAGCAGCTTCTGGGCAGGGGGTAGATCGGAGACCCAGTACTTC	CASSFWAGGRSETQYF
.	TRBV5-5	.	TRBJ1-4	TGTGCCAGCAGCCTGACGCAGGGGTATGAAAAACTGTTTTTT	CASSLTQGYEKLFF
TRBD1	TRBV7-3	.	TRBJ2-7	TGTGCCAGCAGAAAGACAGGGGGTGGTGGTGAGCAGTACTTC	CASRKTGGGGEQYF
.	TRBV14	.	TRBJ1-1	TGTGCCAGCAGCCAAGGTAGGGCGGGGGGAATTGACACTGAAGCTTTCTTT	CASSQGRAGGIDTEAFF
.	TRBV5-1	once	TRBJ2-5	TGCGCCAGCAGCTTGGCCGCGGGGTACCAAGAGACCCAGTACTTC	CASSLAAGYQETQYF
.	TRBV14	.	TRBJ1-1	TGTGCCAGCAGCCGAGTGGGGGGCACTGAAGCTTTCTTT	CASSRVGGTEAFF
.	TRBV19	.	TRBJ1-5	TGTGCCAGTAGGGAGTTTGATCAGCCCCAGCATTTT	CASREFDQPQHF
.	TRBV7-3	.	TRBJ2-2	TGTGCCAGCAGCTTCCGGGGGTCGAACACCGGGGAGCTGTTTTTT	CASSFRGSNTGELFF
.	TRBV25-1	.	TRBJ2-7	TGTGCCAGCAGTGAATCCGGCAGCGCCTACGAGCAGTACTTC	CASSESGSAYEQYF
.	TRBV19	.	TRBJ1-5	TGTGCCAGATCGACGGGGAGTAGCAATCAGCCCCAGCATTTT	CARSTGSSNQPQHF
TRBD1	TRBV5-1	.	TRBJ2-7	TGCGCCAGCAGCCTAGCGCCGGGACAGGGGGGCTACGAGCAGTACTTC	CASSLAPGQGGYEQYF
.	TRBV7-6	.	TRBJ2-7	TGTGCCAGCAGCGAGGGTAGGACCTACGAGCAGTACTTC	CASSEGRTYEQYF
.	TRBV5-6	.	TRBJ1-2	TGTGCCAGCAGCTTGGGACAGCTGAGTAACTATGGCTACACCTTC	CASSLGQLSNYGYTF
TRBD2	TRBV4-3	.	TRBJ2-2	TGCGCCAGCAGCCCCGGCCTAGCGGAGGCCGGGGAGCTGTTTTTT	CASSPGLAEAGELFF
TRBD2	TRBV5-4	.	TRBJ2-5	TGTGCCAGCAGTTGGGACTACTCCCAAGAGACCCAGTACTTC	CASSWDYSQETQYF
.	TRBV2	.	TRBJ2-1	TGTGCCAGCTCGACCCCGGAGCGGCGGTACTACAATGAGCAGTTCTTC	CASSTPERRYYNEQFF
.	TRBV6-5	once	TRBJ1-1	TGTGCCAGCACCGGGGGAGGCGCTGAAGCTTTCTTT	CASTGGGAEAFF
TRBD2	TRBV19	.	TRBJ2-4	TGTGCCAGTAGCCAGACTAGCGGGAGAGCCAAAAACATTCAGTACTTC	CASSQTSGRAKNIQYF
TRBD1	TRBV6-1	few	TRBJ1-1	TGTGCCAGCAGTGACAATATCGACAGGGGGACTGAAGCTTTCTTT	CASSDNIDRGTEAFF
.	TRBV5-4	.	TRBJ1-2	TGTGCCAGCAGCCTCGACACCGTCTATGGCTACACCTTC	CASSLDTVYGYTF
TRBD2	TRBV7-2	.	TRBJ2-7	TGTGCCAGCAGCTTAGTGGCTAGCGGGGAAACCTACGAGCAGTACTTC	CASSLVASGETYEQYF
TRBD2	TRBV7-2	.	TRBJ2-7	TGTGCCAGCAGCTTAGTCTCCGGACTAGCGGGAATCAAGTACGAGCAGTACTTC	CASSLVSGLAGIKYEQYF
.	TRBV27	.	TRBJ1-1	TGTGCCAGCATAGGGGAGGCGAACACTGAAGCTTTCTTT	CASIGEANTEAFF
.	TRBV9	.	TRBJ2-7	TGTGCCAGCAGCCTTAGGGGGACGAGAGGGTACGAGCAGTACTTC	CASSLRGTRGYEQYF
TRBD2	TRBV28	.	TRBJ2-4	TGTGCCAGCAGTTTAAGCGGGGGACCTAACATTCAGTACTTC	CASSLSGGPNIQYF
TRBD2	TRBV5-6	once	TRBJ2-5	TGTGCCAGCAACTCTTTTAGCGGGAGAAGGGGAGAGACCCAGTACTTC	CASNSFSGRRGETQYF
.	TRBV7-8	.	TRBJ2-7	TGTGCCAGCAGCTTAGACCACAGAAGCGAGCAGTACTTC	CASSLDHRSEQYF
.	TRBV2	once	TRBJ2-7	TGTGCCAGCAGTGTCGGACGGCGGGTCTCCTACGAGCAGTACTTC	CASSVGRRVSYEQYF
.	TRBV30	few	TRBJ2-3	TGTGCCTGGCTAGCGTTGCTCACAGATACGCAGTATTTT	CAWLALLTDTQYF
.	TRBV4-2	.	TRBJ2-2	TGTGCCAGCAGCATGGCCCGGTACAGAACGAACACCGGGGAGCTGTTTTTT	CASSMARYRTNTGELFF
TRBD2	TRBV7-7	.	TRBJ2-2	TGTGCTAGCAGCTTAGCGGGCTCCGGGGAGCTGTTTTTT	CASSLAGSGELFF
.	TRBV15	.	TRBJ1-2	TGTGCCACCAGGGAAGGGACTCGGCAGGGCTATGGCTACACCTTC	CATREGTRQGYGYTF
.	TRBV12-5	.	TRBJ1-1	TGTGCTAGTGCCATAGACACTGAAGCTTTCTTT	CASAIDTEAFF
.	TRBV7-6	.	TRBJ2-1	TGTGCCAGCAGCTTTGAGCCCTACAATGAGCAGTTCTTC	CASSFEPYNEQFF
TRBD1	TRBV2	.	TRBJ2-7	TGTGCCAGCAGTGGACAGGGGGCGGGAGAGCAGTACTTC	CASSGQGAGEQYF
.	TRBV6-1	.	TRBJ1-3	TGTGCCAGCAGTGAAGGGGCGCACTCTGGAAACACCATATATTTT	CASSEGAHSGNTIYF